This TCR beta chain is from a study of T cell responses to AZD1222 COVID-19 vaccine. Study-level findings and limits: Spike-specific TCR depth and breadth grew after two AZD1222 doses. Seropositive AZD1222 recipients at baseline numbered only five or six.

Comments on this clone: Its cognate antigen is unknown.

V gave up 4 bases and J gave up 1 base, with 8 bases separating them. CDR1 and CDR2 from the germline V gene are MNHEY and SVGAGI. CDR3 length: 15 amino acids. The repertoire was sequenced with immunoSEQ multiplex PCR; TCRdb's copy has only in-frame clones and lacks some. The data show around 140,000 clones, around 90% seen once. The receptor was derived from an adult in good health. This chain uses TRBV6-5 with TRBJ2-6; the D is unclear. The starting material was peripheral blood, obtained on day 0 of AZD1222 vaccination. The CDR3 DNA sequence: TGTGCCAGCAGTTCCACCCAATCTGGGGCCAACGTCCTGACTTTC. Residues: CASSSTQSGANVLTF.